The clone carrying this TCR beta chain showed up many times. TCRdb processed the RACE reads anew with MiXCR; each CDR3 protein has one entry. The sample lists 300,000 to 400,000 distinct CDR3 sequences; about 5.1% were seen once. These data belong to a study of human T cells and chemical hapten exposure. The sample's time point: pre-sensitization, week 0. Treatment noted: therapeutic diphenylcyclopropenone sensitization with weekly scalp DPC. V trimming: 7 bases; J trimming: 3 bases; junction bases outside the gene matches: 5. This CDR3 region has 14 residues. The source was whole blood, collected in connection with sensitization to the hapten diphenylcyclopropenone (DPC). The source of this sequence is a woman between 45 and 60 years old with alopecia areata. Some clones in this sample may be carry-over from other donors' samples. This sequence joins TRBV12-3 or TRBV12-4 and TRBJ2-3; 9 bases line up with TRBD2. The CDR3 spells CASIRAGGTDTQYF. The CDR3, as DNA: TGTGCCAGCATTAGGGCGGGGGGGACAGATACGCAGTATTTT.